The sequence of this T cell receptor (beta chain) was determined in a study of Ad26.COV2.S vaccination and SARS-CoV-2 variants. The CDR3 length is 13 residues. The germline CDR1 and CDR2 sequences are KGHSH and LQKENI. The ends were cut back, 1 base at V and 6 bases at J, with 10 bases in the middle. Worth noting for this clone: Its antigen is undetermined.

Notes on the study in general: Vaccine recipients surpassed placebo recipients in spike-specific TCR breadth. From the TCR breadth and depth analyses, total T cell responses may have been underestimated.

The method was immunoSEQ multiplex PCR; TCRdb's version includes in-frame clones alone and lacks a portion of them. The sample includes more than 120,000 clones, just over 85% of them seen just once. This receptor was taken from a human donor who had recovered from COVID-19. The chain recombines TRBV18 with TRBJ2-7; tentative D call: TRBD1 (5 bases). Sequencing was performed on peripheral blood, taken after recovery from COVID-19. CDR3 sequence reads: CASSPRQGAEQYF. CDR3 in DNA: TGTGCCAGCTCACCACGGCAGGGCGCCGAGCAGTACTTC.